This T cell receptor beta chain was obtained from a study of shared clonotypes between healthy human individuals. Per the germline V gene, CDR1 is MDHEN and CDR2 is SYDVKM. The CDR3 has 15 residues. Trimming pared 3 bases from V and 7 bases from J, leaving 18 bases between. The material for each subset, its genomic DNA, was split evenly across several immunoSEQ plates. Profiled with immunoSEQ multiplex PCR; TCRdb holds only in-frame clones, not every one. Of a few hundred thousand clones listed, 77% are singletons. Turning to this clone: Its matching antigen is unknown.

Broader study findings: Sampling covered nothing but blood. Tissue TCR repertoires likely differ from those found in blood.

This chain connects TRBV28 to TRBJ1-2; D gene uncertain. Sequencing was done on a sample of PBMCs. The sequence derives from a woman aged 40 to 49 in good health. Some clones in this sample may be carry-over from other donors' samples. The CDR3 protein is CASSFRWANHGGYTF. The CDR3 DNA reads TGTGCCAGCAGTTTTAGGTGGGCTAATCACGGTGGCTACACCTTC.